Given below is one T cell receptor (beta chain) in context. The sample belongs to a study of blood T cell repertoires in COVID-19. In the source study's methods: Reference gene primer amplification gave estimated nucleated cell counts. Here immunoSEQ multiplex PCR was the method, and the copy in TCRdb shows in-frame clones only, minus some. V, J and clone size are those of that table, while D and trimming were read from the DNA. The sample carries 50,000 to 70,000 clones, around 83% recorded once. The source is a man over 45 with active COVID-19. Input material: peripheral blood.

In nucleotides, the CDR3 is TGTGCCAGCAGCCAGGGGGTTTATGAGACCCAGTACTTC. Its translation is CASSQGVYETQYF. The J gene is TRBJ2-5, the V gene TRBV7-2; TRBD1 aligns across 7 bases. The CDR3 runs to 13 residues. V dropped 5 bases and J dropped 5; count of bases not matched to a gene: 5. The V gene's germline CDR1 is SGHTA and CDR2 FQGNSA.